These T cell receptor beta chains were read from a single sample in a study of T cell responses to AZD1222 COVID-19 vaccine. Some clones are missing from TCRdb's copy, which holds only in-frame ones; the method was immunoSEQ multiplex PCR. The sample records about 160,000 clones, about 90% being singletons. The sample consisted of peripheral blood, taken on day 0 of AZD1222 vaccination. Source of these receptors: an adult in good health. The CDR3 runs from the conserved cysteine through the conserved F or W.

j_gene	v_gene	len	CDR3aa
TRBJ2-2	TRBV19	16	CASSTLSSGRTGELFF
TRBJ1-2	TRBV6-5	14	CASREGAGGYGYTF
TRBJ2-4	TRBV7-2	14	CASSSARVGNIQYF
TRBJ1-3	TRBV11-2	16	CASSLILASSGNTIYF
TRBJ2-7	TRBV7-2	15	CASSLESSGSYEQYF
TRBJ2-7	TRBV28	15	CASSLFPGEAYEQYF
TRBJ1-5	TRBV6-2/TRBV6-3	17	CASSYSGESYSNQPQHF
TRBJ1-5	TRBV2	14	CASRKDNSNQPQHF
TRBJ2-1	TRBV28	19	CASSFFPWWRGSSYNEQFF
TRBJ2-1	TRBV3-1/TRBV3-2	16	CASSPPGTLLYNEQFF
TRBJ1-2	TRBV2	14	CASSVSTGYYGYTF
TRBJ1-1	TRBV27	12	CASSFGGREAFF
TRBJ1-2	TRBV4-2	14	CASSLGTGGDGYTF
TRBJ1-4	TRBV28	15	CASTIQDRESEKLFF
TRBJ1-3	TRBV7-2	16	CASSLAGLSSGNTIYF
TRBJ2-7	TRBV4-3	15	CASSQDRGSSYEQYF
TRBJ1-1	TRBV11-2	14	CASRTTATNTEAFF
TRBJ1-4	TRBV5-1	17	CASSHKRRIATNEKLFF
TRBJ2-3	TRBV7-9	16	CASSPTVGRETDTQYF
TRBJ1-6	TRBV30	14	CAWSPQGGVSPLHF
TRBJ1-6	TRBV2	14	CASCSGLGLSPLHF
TRBJ2-6	TRBV7-2	18	CASSLRPTTVSGANVLTF
TRBJ2-1	TRBV27	15	CASSRGDISYNEQFF
TRBJ2-1	TRBV12-5	10	CGTGLNEQFF
TRBJ1-4	TRBV2	15	CASSEFPGGGEKLFF
TRBJ1-1	TRBV5-5	13	CASSFAVNTEAFF
TRBJ2-1	TRBV3-1/TRBV3-2	15	CASSPRGKLYNEQFF
TRBJ2-5	TRBV28	16	CASSLTGTGGLETQYF
TRBJ2-1	TRBV10-1	15	CASSGGLVSGNEQFF
TRBJ2-3	TRBV7-9	15	CASTLGAASTDTQYF
TRBJ2-7	TRBV4-2	14	CASSHPTDSYEQYF
TRBJ1-3	TRBV6-6	14	CASTATGSGNTIYF
TRBJ1-2	TRBV6-6	18	CASSPSGRGTGANYGYTF
TRBJ2-5	TRBV4-1	14	CASSPGTSGETQYF
TRBJ2-7	TRBV18	14	CASSPPNTGTEQYF
TRBJ1-1	TRBV5-1	16	CATKRGPFEMYTEAFF
TRBJ2-7	TRBV28	15	CASSLALGAGYEQYF
TRBJ1-3	TRBV6-5	13	CASGVNSGNTIYF
TRBJ2-3	TRBV4-1	15	CASSQNGRGTDTQYF
TRBJ2-2	TRBV19	15	CASSIMRGRTGELFF
TRBJ1-2	TRBV27	12	CASSPDLSGYTF
TRBJ2-7	TRBV19	16	CASSIVAGQGHYEQYF
TRBJ1-1	TRBV4-3	13	CASGRQGGTEAFF
TRBJ1-1	TRBV6-2/TRBV6-3	14	CASSYSTPHTEAFF
TRBJ1-6	TRBV11-2	15	CASSGRGGFNSPLHF
TRBJ1-1	TRBV5-4	14	CASSRQGGNTEAFF
TRBJ2-5	TRBV7-2	17	CASSLAATGRGQETQYF
TRBJ1-1	TRBV6-5	15	CASSYSSGADTEAFF
TRBJ1-5	TRBV28	16	CASSPLGRAPNQPQHF
TRBJ1-4	TRBV4-3	16	CASSLLREVANEKLFF
TRBJ2-5	TRBV29-1	13	CSVEISGRETQYF
TRBJ2-1	TRBV14	18	CASSQGPSGRAGYNEQFF
TRBJ2-5	TRBV11-2	15	CASSLPAGVTETQYF
TRBJ1-1	TRBV7-8	14	CASSLRQGAAEAFF
TRBJ1-1	TRBV5-5	14	CASSLNVWNTEAFF
TRBJ1-2	TRBV11-2	13	CASSSGRDGGYTF
TRBJ1-2	TRBV28	16	CATNHRRWREEGGYTF
TRBJ1-5	TRBV19	15	CASSIGPWGNQPQHF
TRBJ1-1	TRBV29-1	13	CSVVKAWSTEAFF
TRBJ1-5	TRBV19	14	CASTNSIYNQPQHF